Listed here are 18 T cell receptor beta chains from one sample, sequenced in a study of OX40 agonist ivuxolimab in advanced cancers. Libraries were prepared by immunoSEQ multiplex PCR; TCRdb keeps only in-frame clonotypes and omits some of them. This table holds over 100,000 clones, just over 90% found once. The material sequenced was CD4+ or CD8+ T cells sorted from blood, taken in a trial of the OX40 agonist ivuxolimab. All receptors come from an adult with an advanced solid tumor such as melanoma, head and neck, liver or kidney cancer.

The chain uses TRBV7-9 and TRBJ2-1; no reliable D call. V was pared by 3 bases and J by 1 base, with 10 bases between. Germline V gives CDR1 SEHNR, CDR2 FQNEAQ (reference sequence). The CDR3 is 15 amino acids. The DNA of the CDR3 is TGTGCCAGCAGCTTGGTAGGAAGGTCCTACAATGAGCAGTTCTTC. This encodes CASSLVGRSYNEQFF.

The V call is TRBV2, the J call TRBJ1-2, with 7 nucleotides matching TRBD1. Trimming at V came to 6 bases and at J to 3 bases, leaving 4 bases not matched to a gene. Germline V gene sequence: CDR1 SNHLY, CDR2 FYNNEI. The CDR3 has 13 residues. The CDR3 DNA sequence: TGTGCCAGCAGGCAGGGGGGGTACTATGGCTACACCTTC. Translated: CASRQGGYYGYTF.

The chain links TRBV7-9 to TRBJ2-2, with 8 bases lining up with TRBD2. The CDR3 consists of 15 residues. V lost 5 bases to trimming and J lost 4 bases; unmatched junction nucleotides: 6. Germline CDR1 SEHNR, CDR2 FQNEAQ (reference sequence). The CDR3 is CASSRGGTPTGELFF. For the CDR3, the DNA is TGTGCCAGCAGCCGGGGGGGTACTCCCACCGGGGAGCTGTTTTTT.

The chain couples TRBV7-2 to TRBJ2-2, with D unclear. Deletions cut 3 bases from V and 2 bases from J, with 4 bases between. Germline values: CDR1 SGHTA, CDR2 FQGNSA. The length of the CDR3 is 13 residues. Written as DNA, the CDR3 is TGTGCCAGCAGCTTTTCAAACACCGGGGAGCTGTTTTTT. Protein product: CASSFSNTGELFF.

This clone was observed once. Relative to the germline gene, one junction end is altered; a read error may explain this. This chain uses TRBV7-9 with TRBJ1-6; D gene unclear. This CDR3 comprises 15 residues. CDR1 SEHNR and CDR2 FQNEAQ come from the germline V gene (reference sequence). In DNA form, the CDR3 reads TGCGCCAGCAGCCAAGAGTCATGGTCACAGTCACCCCTCCACTTT. Translation: CASSQESWSQSPLHF.

The V and J genes are TRBV6-5 and TRBJ2-7; 9 bases fit TRBD1. This CDR3 comprises 14 residues. V dropped 6 bases and J dropped 5; count of bases not matched to a gene: 8. Germline V CDR1 and CDR2: MNHEY, SVGAGI. The CDR3 DNA is TGTGCCAGCAGGAAAGGACAGGGGAGCCACGAGCAGTACTTC. Amino acids: CASRKGQGSHEQYF.

The rearrangement joins TRBV5-5 to TRBJ2-3, with unresolved D. The germline V and J ends were trimmed by 0 bases and 6 bases, with 8 bases remaining between them. CDR1 SGHKS and CDR2 YYEKEE come from the germline V gene (reference sequence). There are 13 residues in the CDR3. CDR3 loop: CASSLGGEDTQYF. DNA of the CDR3: TGTGCCAGCAGCTTGGGGGGTGAGGATACGCAGTATTTT.

The rearrangement uses TRBV11-3 and TRBJ2-2, with 8 nucleotides matching TRBD1. This CDR3 is built from 15 residues. CDR1 is SGHNT and CDR2 is YENEEA in the germline V gene. The ends lost 3 bases at V and 4 bases at J; junction bases unmatched: 4. CDR3 DNA sequence: TGTGCCAGCAGCTTCCAGGGGGCGAGCACCGGGGAGCTGTTTTTT. Translating gives CASSFQGASTGELFF.

The chain uses TRBV6-4 and TRBJ1-1; D remains ambiguous. There are 14 residues in the CDR3. Germline values: CDR1 MRHNA, CDR2 SNTAGT. The V gene lost 7 bases and the J gene lost 0 bases, with 12 bases spanning the gap. The CDR3 nucleotides are TGTGCCAGCAAACCCGGACGGATGAACACTGAAGCTTTCTTT. As protein: CASKPGRMNTEAFF.

The V gene is TRBV5-6, the J gene TRBJ1-5, with 11 bases identical to TRBD1. This CDR3 contains 16 residues. Germline V gene lookup returns CDR1 SGHDT and CDR2 YYEEEE. J gave up 6 bases and V 1 base, and 6 bases lay outside the gene matches. CDR3 sequence reads: CASSLTGTGGFQPQHF. CDR3 bases: TGTGCCAGCAGCTTGACCGGGACAGGGGGTTTTCAGCCCCAGCATTTT.

This chain links TRBV9 with TRBJ1-3; TRBD1 might be the D (6 bases). The V and J ends lost 4 bases and 0 bases respectively, with 14 bases between them. The CDR3 length is 16 residues. CDR1 is SGDLS, CDR2 YYNGEE, per germline. The CDR3 bases are TGTGCCAGCAGCATCGGGACACTCTCCTCTGGAAACACCATATATTTT. It encodes CASSIGTLSSGNTIYF.

This sequence joins TRBV18 and TRBJ1-2; 7 bases map to TRBD1. CDR1 and CDR2 (germline): KGHSH, LQKENI. CDR3 size: 15 residues. V lost 0 bases and J lost 6; bases outside the gene matches: 7. This CDR3 reads CASSPPVTGADGYTF. CDR3 DNA: TGTGCCAGCTCACCACCAGTTACAGGGGCAGATGGCTACACCTTC.

V usage is TRBV20-1 and J usage is TRBJ1-5; D is unclear. Germline CDR1 and CDR2: DFQATT and SNEGSKA (reference sequence). V lost 4 bases and J lost 9, with 10 bases in between. The CDR3 loop spans 11 amino acids. The CDR3 nucleotides are TGCAGTGCTACAGAGGATGGGCCCCAGCATTTT. Residues: CSATEDGPQHF.

The chain links TRBV28 to TRBJ1-2; D may be TRBD1 (6 bases). Trimming removed 6 bases from V and 4 bases from J, with 15 bases in between. Germline CDR1 and CDR2: MDHEN and SYDVKM. CDR3 length: 14 amino acids. CDR3 DNA sequence: TGTGCCAGCAGGTCAGGGGAACTTGGCTATGGCTACACCTTC. This codes for CASRSGELGYGYTF.

The sample holds one count of this clone. The rearrangement links TRBV5-1 to TRBJ1-4, with TRBD1 as a possible D gene (5 bases). This CDR3 has 14 residues. Per germline, CDR1 SGHRS and CDR2 YFSETQ. Trimming took 4 bases from V and 8 from J, leaving 15 bases between them. The CDR3 DNA reads as TGCGCCAGCAGCCCGGAAGGCAGGGAGGAAAAACTGTTTTTT. Amino acids: CASSPEGREEKLFF. The complete variable domain, with remaining parts taken from reference TRBV5-1 and TRBJ1-4, reads KAGVTQTPRYLIKTRGQQVTLSCSPISGHRSVSWYQQTPGQGLQFLFEYFSETQRNKGNFPGRFSGRQFSNSRSEMNVSTLELGDSALYLCASSPEGREEKLFFGSGTQLSVL.

The chain links TRBV28 to TRBJ2-3, with 8 bases identical to TRBD2. The CDR3 sequence is 15 residues long. J gave up 4 bases and V 4 bases, and 7 bases lay outside the gene matches. In germline, CDR1 is MDHEN, CDR2 SYDVKM. CDR3 nucleotides: TGTGCCAGCAGTTGGGGGGGGACTAGACCAGATACGCAGTATTTT. Amino acids: CASSWGGTRPDTQYF. The full variable domain, rest sourced from reference TRBV28 and TRBJ2-3, is DVKVTQSSRYLVKRTGEKVFLECVQDMDHENMFWYRQDPGLGLRLIYFSYDVKMKEKGDIPEGYSVSREKKERFSLILESASTNQTSMYLCASSWGGTRPDTQYFGPGTRLTVL.

The genes are TRBV27 and TRBJ1-2; D is unresolved. CDR1 is MNHEY, CDR2 SMNVEV, per germline (reference sequence). The CDR3 covers 13 residues. The V gene lost 6 bases and the J gene lost 0 bases, with 8 bases spanning the gap. CDR3 DNA sequence: TGTGCCAGCAGCGCCCCACCTAACTATGGCTACACCTTC. This translates into CASSAPPNYGYTF.

The CDR3, as DNA: TGTGCCAGCAGCTTGGGGGATCTCAATCAGCCCCAGCATTTT. Its translation: CASSLGDLNQPQHF. The chain employs TRBV5-6 and TRBJ1-5; D is undetermined. V was pared by 0 bases and J by 3 bases, with 7 bases between. This CDR3 is 14 amino acids long. Germline lookup yields CDR1 SGHDT and CDR2 YYEEEE.